The entry that follows covers one T cell receptor (beta chain) sequence. Its antigen is not known. The sample is drawn from a study of CD8 T cells in ankylosing spondylitis. Findings and caveats of the study: Before this, some motif variants had been reported in reactive arthritis synovial fluid and blood. Characteristic, it appeared, of ankylosing spondylitis blood was a TCR beta motif of 7 or 8 highly homologous variants.

In TCRdb, the 5' RACE reads were re-called with MiXCR into one record per CDR3 protein. Of approximately 500,000 distinct CDR3 sequences in the sample, roughly 12% were seen once. The CDR3 length is 15 residues. V lost 5 bases, J lost 4 bases, and 10 bases stayed unmatched. Germline CDR1 is DFQATT and CDR2 is SNEGSKA (reference sequence). The sample consisted of blood, either unsorted or a sorted T cell fraction (not recorded which). The V gene is TRBV20-1, the J gene TRBJ2-2, with 7 nucleotides matching TRBD2. This receptor was identified in a male donor with ankylosing spondylitis. CDR3 protein: CSAETSLGSTGELFF. Written as DNA, the CDR3 is TGCAGTGCTGAGACTAGCTTGGGGAGCACCGGGGAGCTGTTTTTT.